Listed below are T cell receptor beta chains from one sample, sequenced in a study of T cell responses to AZD1222 COVID-19 vaccine. Sequencing was performed with immunoSEQ multiplex PCR; in TCRdb, only in-frame clones are kept and a portion is missing. This sample has about 140,000 clones, with over 85% found just once. The sequencing used peripheral blood, collected on day 0 of AZD1222 vaccination. The receptors were sampled from an adult in good health. Both conserved end residues are trimmed from each CDR3. D genes are given only for firm matches.

12 | TRBV6-1 | . | ASSERRYTDTQY
14 | TRBV5-1 | . | ASSLAGLDTYNEQF
10 | TRBV4-1 | . | ASRPWTGELF
14 | TRBV7-9 | . | ASSSSPGYTSDGYT
9 | TRBV29-1 | TRBD2 | SAALADAPY
11 | TRBV12-3/TRBV12-4 | . | ASSPTDNYGYT
12 | TRBV10-3 | . | AISDGLINTEAF
10 | TRBV5-4 | . | ASSLAGYGYT
14 | TRBV2 | . | ASRHTGLMLNTEAF
12 | TRBV4-1 | . | ASSQEERGNTIY
12 | TRBV11-3 | . | ASSSDSSGNEQF
13 | TRBV28 | . | ASSLGQGYTGELF
12 | TRBV19 | . | ASSINTLSYEQY
12 | TRBV28 | . | ASSSQLDRDGYT
15 | TRBV7-9 | . | ASSSDRGLARINEQF
10 | TRBV5-8 | . | ASSSGGDTQY
14 | TRBV19 | . | ASSTIAGSGANIQY
12 | TRBV11-2 | TRBD1 | ASSFGDSSYEQY
14 | TRBV3-1/TRBV3-2 | TRBD1 | ASSQEGTARSYEQY
14 | TRBV28 | . | ASSRPPGQTTYEQY
10 | TRBV10-3 | . | AISESGETQY
12 | TRBV7-9 | . | ASSLEQGSYEQY
12 | TRBV14 | . | ASSQDLRANVLT
10 | TRBV12-3/TRBV12-4 | . | ASGNQPVEQY
12 | TRBV9 | TRBD1 | ASSQSGGNYGYT
15 | TRBV24-1 | TRBD1 | ATSDRKTGGPNNEQF
13 | TRBV11-2 | TRBD2 | ASSPRGGNTGELF
15 | TRBV4-2 | . | ASSQAQGEATNEKLF
10 | TRBV6-5 | . | ASGRKLDGYT
14 | TRBV14 | . | ASSPWGRHSGNTIY
12 | TRBV7-9 | . | ASSFGTGRLIQY
10 | TRBV25-1 | . | ASNKGVYGYT
10 | TRBV28 | . | ASRTHYYGYT
14 | TRBV6-1 | . | ASSEAGSGVNSPLH
13 | TRBV6-5 | . | ASTAARDTRYEQY
12 | TRBV7-9 | TRBD2 | ASSAWTSDNEQF
15 | TRBV7-2 | TRBD2 | ASSPIKSGSRYNEQF
14 | TRBV4-2 | TRBD1 | ASSQDPSGGPYEQY
11 | TRBV28 | . | ASTRQGPYEQY
14 | TRBV18 | . | ASSPIRVGVEDTQY
11 | TRBV5-6 | . | ASSSPGNTEAF
11 | TRBV5-4 | . | ASGLRGSYEQY